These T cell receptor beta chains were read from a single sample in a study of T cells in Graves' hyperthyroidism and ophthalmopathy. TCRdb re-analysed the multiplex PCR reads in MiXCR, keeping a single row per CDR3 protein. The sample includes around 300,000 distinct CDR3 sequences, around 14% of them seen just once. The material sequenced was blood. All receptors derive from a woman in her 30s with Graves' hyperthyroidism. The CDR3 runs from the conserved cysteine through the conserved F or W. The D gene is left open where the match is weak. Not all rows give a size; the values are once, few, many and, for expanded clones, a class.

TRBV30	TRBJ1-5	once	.	TGTGCCTGGAGTACGGGGTTGGGTCAGCCCCAGCATTTT	CAWSTGLGQPQHF
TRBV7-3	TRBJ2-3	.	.	TGTGCCAGCAGCCCCACTCCCGGACTTAGCACAGATACGCAGTATTTT	CASSPTPGLSTDTQYF
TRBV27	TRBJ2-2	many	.	TGTGCCAGCAGTTCGATCCCCCCCCCCAGGGAAACCGGGGAGCTGTTTTTT	CASSSIPPPRETGELFF
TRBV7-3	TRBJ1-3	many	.	TGTGCCAGCAGCTTAGGTCGAGATAACACCATATATTTT	CASSLGRDNTIYF
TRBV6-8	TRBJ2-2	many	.	TGTGCCAGCACGGGGGCGAACACCGGGGAGCTGTTTTTT	CASTGANTGELFF
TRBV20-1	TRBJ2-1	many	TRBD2	TGCAGTGCCAGGAGACCGGGACTAGCGGGCGGACCCCTAGGAGGCGAGCAGTTCTTC	CSARRPGLAGGPLGGEQFF
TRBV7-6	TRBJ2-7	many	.	TGTGCCAGCAGCTTAAGCGAGACAGGCGGCGTCGAGCAGTACTTC	CASSLSETGGVEQYF
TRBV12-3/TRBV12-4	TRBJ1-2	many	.	TGTGCCAGCAGTCTCCTCAGGGATGGCTACACCTTC	CASSLLRDGYTF
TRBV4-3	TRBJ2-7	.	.	TGCGCCAGCAGCCAAGACCGTAGACAGAAGCAGTACTTC	CASSQDRRQKQYF
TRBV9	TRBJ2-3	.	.	TGTGCCAGCAGCGGGGGAGTAGCGGGCACAGATACGCAGTATTTT	CASSGGVAGTDTQYF
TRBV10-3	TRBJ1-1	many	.	TGTGCCACCCGCTCGGATTTAAACACTGAAGCTTTCTTT	CATRSDLNTEAFF
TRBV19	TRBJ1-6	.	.	TGTGCCAGTAGTGGAGGAGTCCGGTCACCCCTCCACTTT	CASSGGVRSPLHF
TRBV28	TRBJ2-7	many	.	TGTGCCAGCAGCCCCTCACTAAAGCGGGTGCTAGTCGGCGAGCAGTACTTC	CASSPSLKRVLVGEQYF
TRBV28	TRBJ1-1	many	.	TGTGCCAGCAATCCGGAGCGGAACACTGAAGCTTTCTTT	CASNPERNTEAFF
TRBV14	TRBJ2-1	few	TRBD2	TGTGCCAGCAGCCAAGATCTCCTAGCGGGCTACAATGAGCAGTTCTTC	CASSQDLLAGYNEQFF
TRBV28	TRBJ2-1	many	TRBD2	TGTGCCAGCAGGGCGGGACTAGCGGGAGGGTGGTCCTACAATGAGCAGTTCTTC	CASRAGLAGGWSYNEQFF
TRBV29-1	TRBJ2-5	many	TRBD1	TGCAGCGTCGCAGGGGGCGCAGTAGGAGAGACCCAGTACTTC	CSVAGGAVGETQYF